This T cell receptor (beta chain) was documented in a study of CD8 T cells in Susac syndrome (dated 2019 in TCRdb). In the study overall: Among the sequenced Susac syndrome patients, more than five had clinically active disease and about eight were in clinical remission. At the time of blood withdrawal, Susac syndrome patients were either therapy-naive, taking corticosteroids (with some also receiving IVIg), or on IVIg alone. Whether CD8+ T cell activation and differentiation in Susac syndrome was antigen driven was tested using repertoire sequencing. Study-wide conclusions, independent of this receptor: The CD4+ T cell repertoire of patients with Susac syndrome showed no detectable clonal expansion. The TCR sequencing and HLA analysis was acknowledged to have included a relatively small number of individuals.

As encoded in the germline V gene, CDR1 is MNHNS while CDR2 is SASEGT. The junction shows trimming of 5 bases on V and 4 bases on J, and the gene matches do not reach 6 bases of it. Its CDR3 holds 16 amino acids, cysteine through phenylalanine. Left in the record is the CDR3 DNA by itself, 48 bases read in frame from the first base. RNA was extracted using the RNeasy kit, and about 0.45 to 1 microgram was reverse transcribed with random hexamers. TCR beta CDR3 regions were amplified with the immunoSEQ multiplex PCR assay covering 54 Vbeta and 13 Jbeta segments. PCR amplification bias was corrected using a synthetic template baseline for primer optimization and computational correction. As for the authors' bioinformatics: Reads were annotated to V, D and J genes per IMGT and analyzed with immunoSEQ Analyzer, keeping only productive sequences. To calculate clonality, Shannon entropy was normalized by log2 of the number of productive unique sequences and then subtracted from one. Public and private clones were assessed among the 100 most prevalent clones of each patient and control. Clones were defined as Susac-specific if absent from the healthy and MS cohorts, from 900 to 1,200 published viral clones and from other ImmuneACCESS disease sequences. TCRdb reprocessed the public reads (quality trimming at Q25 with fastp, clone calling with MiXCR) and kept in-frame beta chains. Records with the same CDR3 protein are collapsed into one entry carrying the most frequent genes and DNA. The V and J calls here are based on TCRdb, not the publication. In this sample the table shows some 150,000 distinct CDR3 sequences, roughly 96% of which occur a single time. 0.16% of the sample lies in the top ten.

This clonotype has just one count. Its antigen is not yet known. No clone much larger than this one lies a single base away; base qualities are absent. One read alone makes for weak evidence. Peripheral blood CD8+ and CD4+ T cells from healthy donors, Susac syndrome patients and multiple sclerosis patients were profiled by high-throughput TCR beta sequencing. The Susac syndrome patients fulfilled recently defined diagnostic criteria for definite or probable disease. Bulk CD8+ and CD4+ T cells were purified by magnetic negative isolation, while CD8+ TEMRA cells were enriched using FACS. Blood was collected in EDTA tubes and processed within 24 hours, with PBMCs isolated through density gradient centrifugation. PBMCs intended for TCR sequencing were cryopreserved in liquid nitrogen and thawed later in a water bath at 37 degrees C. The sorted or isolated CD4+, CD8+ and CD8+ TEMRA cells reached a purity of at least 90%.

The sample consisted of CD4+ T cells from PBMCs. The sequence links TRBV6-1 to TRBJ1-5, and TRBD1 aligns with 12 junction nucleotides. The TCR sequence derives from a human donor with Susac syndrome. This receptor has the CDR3 CASSPRDRGPNQPQHF. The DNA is TGTGCCAGCAGTCCCAGGGACAGGGGGCCGAATCAGCCCCAGCATTTT.